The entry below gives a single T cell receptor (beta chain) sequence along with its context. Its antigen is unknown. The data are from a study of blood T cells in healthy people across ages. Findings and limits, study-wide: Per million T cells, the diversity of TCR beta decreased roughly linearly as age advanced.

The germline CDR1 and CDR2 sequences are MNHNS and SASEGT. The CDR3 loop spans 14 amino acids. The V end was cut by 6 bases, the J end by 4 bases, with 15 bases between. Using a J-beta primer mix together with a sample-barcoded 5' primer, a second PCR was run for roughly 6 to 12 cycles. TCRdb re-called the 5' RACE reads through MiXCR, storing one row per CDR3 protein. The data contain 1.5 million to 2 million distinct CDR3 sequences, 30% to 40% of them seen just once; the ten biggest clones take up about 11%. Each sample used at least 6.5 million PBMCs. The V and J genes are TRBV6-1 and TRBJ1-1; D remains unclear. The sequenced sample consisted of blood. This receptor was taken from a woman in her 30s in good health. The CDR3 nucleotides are TGTGCCAGCAGCGTAACCGGGGAAGGCACTGAAGCTTTCTTT. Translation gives CASSVTGEGTEAFF.